Listed here are 11 T cell receptor beta chains from one sample, sequenced in a study of T cell repertoires in cytomegalovirus infection. TCRdb re-called the reads through MiXCR, storing one row per CDR3 protein. The table lists about 530,000 distinct CDR3 sequences, approximately 26% of them singletons, with 13% in the top ten. The material sequenced was PBMCs. Every receptor here comes from a human donor in good health (CMV status not recorded). Some clones in this sample may be carry-over from other donors' samples.

This clonotype was counted a few times. This chain's CDR3 is CASSFHRVDSGPRSYNEQFF. Written as DNA, the CDR3 is TGTGCCAGCAGTTTCCATCGAGTGGATAGCGGGCCCCGCTCCTACAATGAGCAGTTCTTC. This chain connects TRBV6-2 or TRBV6-3 to TRBJ2-1; 7 bases are shared with TRBD2. This CDR3 spans 20 amino acids. V was pared by 4 bases and J by 0 bases, with 18 bases of the junction left unmatched. Germline V gene lookup returns CDR1 MNHEY and CDR2 SVGEGT.

This clonotype was counted many times. V gene TRBV7-2 combines with J gene TRBJ2-7; a weak D match, TRBD2 (6 bases). The CDR3 runs to 17 residues. Germline V gene lookup returns CDR1 SGHTA and CDR2 FQGNSA. Trimming removed 5 bases at V and 2 bases at J, with 22 bases between. The CDR3: CASSITSISGAAYEQYF. The CDR3 coding sequence is TGTGCCAGCAGCATCACCAGCATCTCGGGAGCAGCCTACGAGCAGTACTTC.

This clonotype was counted at least ten times. The chain is built from TRBV7-2 and TRBJ2-5, with D perhaps matching TRBD2 (6 bases). Germline lookup yields CDR1 SGHTA and CDR2 FQGNSA. Trimming cost V 7 bases and J 1 base, with 13 bases left between them. The CDR3 has 14 residues. The CDR3 DNA is TGTGCCAGCAATCCGGGAGCCATCCAAGAGACCCAGTACTTC. It is translated as CASNPGAIQETQYF.

This clonotype was observed a handful of times. V and J are TRBV20-1 and TRBJ2-3; no definite D call. This CDR3 has 13 amino acids. The germline gives CDR1 DFQATT, CDR2 SNEGSKA (reference sequence). V lost 6 bases and J 2 bases, leaving 12 bases between the germline ends. The CDR3 bases are TGCAGTGCCAGTGCGGTGATCACAGATACGCAGTATTTT. This sequence encodes CSASAVITDTQYF.

CDR3 coding DNA: TGTGCCAGCAGTACCAGGCCAACCGCGAACACCGGGGAGCTGTTTTTT. Translated: CASSTRPTANTGELFF. The chain recombines TRBV6-2 or TRBV6-3 with TRBJ2-2; D unclear. The V end was cut by 5 bases, the J end by 0 bases, with 13 bases between. This CDR3 has 16 amino acids. The germline gives CDR1 MNHEY, CDR2 SVGEGT.

CDR3 sequence reads: CASTPTGQMGETQYF. Written as DNA, the CDR3 is TGTGCCAGCACCCCCACCGGACAAATGGGGGAGACCCAGTACTTC. The rearrangement uses TRBV6-2 or TRBV6-3 and TRBJ2-5, with D perhaps matching TRBD1 (5 bases). The V gene lost 7 bases and the J gene lost 5 bases, with 20 bases spanning the gap. This CDR3 spans 15 amino acids. Germline V gives CDR1 MNHEY, CDR2 SVGEGT.

The table lists this clonotype with a few counts. The genes are TRBV6-1 and TRBJ2-5, with 13 bases identical to TRBD2. V trimming: 9 bases; J trimming: 3 bases; junction bases outside the gene matches: 4. Germline values: CDR1 MNHNS, CDR2 SASEGT. This CDR3 region has 14 residues. CDR3 protein: CASAGLAGEETQYF. CDR3 coding DNA: TGTGCCAGTGCAGGACTAGCGGGAGAAGAGACCCAGTACTTC.

The sample holds a few counts of this clonotype. V is TRBV20-1 and J is TRBJ2-5; 7 bases are a match to TRBD2. Per the germline V gene, CDR1 is DFQATT and CDR2 is SNEGSKA (reference sequence). J gave up 5 bases and V 5 bases, and 20 bases lay outside the gene matches. The CDR3 runs to 17 residues. The CDR3 nucleotides read TGCAGTGCTGACCAACCCCCCCCAGGCGGGAGAGGGGAGACCCAGTACTTC. Its protein product is CSADQPPPGGRGETQYF.

V is TRBV7-9 and J is TRBJ2-1; D gene uncertain. This CDR3 contains 15 residues. Trimming pared 1 base from V and 2 bases from J, leaving 9 bases between. Germline CDR1 reads SEHNR; CDR2 reads FQNEAQ (reference sequence). CDR3 residues: CASSLGPAAYNEQFF. The CDR3 nucleotides read TGTGCCAGCAGCTTAGGCCCGGCAGCCTACAATGAGCAGTTCTTC.

This clonotype was picked up a small number of times. This sequence joins TRBV14 and TRBJ2-1; D possibly matches TRBD1 or TRBD2 (6 bases each). V lost 2 bases and J lost 10, with 18 bases in between. The CDR3 spans 15 residues. Germline V gene sequence: CDR1 SGHDN, CDR2 FVKESK. As DNA, the CDR3 is TGTGCCAGCAGCCAAATAGTCGGGGGCCCAAGAGAGCAGTTCTTC. It specifies CASSQIVGGPREQFF.

The chain employs TRBV24-1 and TRBJ2-1; tentatively, D is TRBD2 (5 bases). Germline V gene data show CDR1 as KGHDR and CDR2 as SFDVKD. V was pared by 3 bases and J by 3 bases, with 17 bases between. There are 17 residues in the CDR3. The CDR3 DNA sequence: TGTGCCACCAGTGATCCCGGAGCGGAATGGGGCTACAATGAGCAGTTCTTC. Its translation: CATSDPGAEWGYNEQFF.